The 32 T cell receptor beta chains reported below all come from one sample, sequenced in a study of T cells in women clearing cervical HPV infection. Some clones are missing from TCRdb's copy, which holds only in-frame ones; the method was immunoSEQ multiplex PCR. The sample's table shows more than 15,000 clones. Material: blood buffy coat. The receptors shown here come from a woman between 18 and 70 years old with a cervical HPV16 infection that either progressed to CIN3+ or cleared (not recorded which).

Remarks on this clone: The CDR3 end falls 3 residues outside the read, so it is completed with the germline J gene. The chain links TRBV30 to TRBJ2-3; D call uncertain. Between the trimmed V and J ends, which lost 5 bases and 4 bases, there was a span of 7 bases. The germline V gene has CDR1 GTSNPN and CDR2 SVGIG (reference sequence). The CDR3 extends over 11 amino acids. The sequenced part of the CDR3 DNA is TGTGCCTGGTCCCCCGCAGATACG. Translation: CAWSPADT. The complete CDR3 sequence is CAWSPADTQYF.

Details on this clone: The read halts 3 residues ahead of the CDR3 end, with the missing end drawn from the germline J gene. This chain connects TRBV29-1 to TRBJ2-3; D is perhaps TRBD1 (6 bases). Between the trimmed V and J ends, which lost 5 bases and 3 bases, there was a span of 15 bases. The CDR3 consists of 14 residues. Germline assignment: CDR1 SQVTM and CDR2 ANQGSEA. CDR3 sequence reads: CSVPDRFGTDTQYF. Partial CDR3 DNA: TGCAGCGTTCCTGACAGGTTCGGGACAGATACG.

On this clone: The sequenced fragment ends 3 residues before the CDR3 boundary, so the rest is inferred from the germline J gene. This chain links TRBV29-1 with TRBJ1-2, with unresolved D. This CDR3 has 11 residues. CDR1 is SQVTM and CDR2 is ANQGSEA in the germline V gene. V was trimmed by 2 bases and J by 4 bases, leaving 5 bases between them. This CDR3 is CSVESRYGYTF. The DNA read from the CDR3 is TGCAGCGTTGAAAGCCGCTATGGC.

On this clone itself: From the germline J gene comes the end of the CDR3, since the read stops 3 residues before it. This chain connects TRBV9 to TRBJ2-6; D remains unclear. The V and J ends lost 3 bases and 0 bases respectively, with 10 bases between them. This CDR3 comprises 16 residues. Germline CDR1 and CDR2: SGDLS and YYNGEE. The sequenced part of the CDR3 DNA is TGTGCCAGCAGCGGTAACTTCCACTCTGGGGCCAACGTC. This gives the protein CASSGNFHSGANV. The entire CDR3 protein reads CASSGNFHSGANVLTF.

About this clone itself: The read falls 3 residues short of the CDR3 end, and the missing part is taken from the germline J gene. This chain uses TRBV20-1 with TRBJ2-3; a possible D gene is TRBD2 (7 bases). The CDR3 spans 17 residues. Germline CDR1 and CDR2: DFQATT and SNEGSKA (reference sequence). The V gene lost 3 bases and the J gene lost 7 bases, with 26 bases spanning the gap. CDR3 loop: CSASGDLAEGGRNTQYF. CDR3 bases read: TGCAGTGCTAGCGGTGATCTAGCGGAGGGGGGACGGAATACG.

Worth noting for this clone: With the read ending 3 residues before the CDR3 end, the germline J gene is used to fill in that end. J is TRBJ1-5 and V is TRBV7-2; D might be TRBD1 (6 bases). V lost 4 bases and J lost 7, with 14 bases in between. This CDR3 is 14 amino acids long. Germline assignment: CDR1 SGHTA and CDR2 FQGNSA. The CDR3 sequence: CASSYTGRGQPQHF. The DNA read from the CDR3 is TGTGCCAGCAGCTATACAGGGAGAGGACAGCCC.

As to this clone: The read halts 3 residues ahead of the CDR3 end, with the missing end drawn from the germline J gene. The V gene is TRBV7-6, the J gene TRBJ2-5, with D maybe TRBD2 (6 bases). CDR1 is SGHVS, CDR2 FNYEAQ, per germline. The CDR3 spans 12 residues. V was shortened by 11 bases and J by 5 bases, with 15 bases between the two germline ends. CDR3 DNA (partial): TGTGCCGCATGCTGGGGGGAGGAGACC. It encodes CAACWGEET. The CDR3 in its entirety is CAACWGEETQYF.

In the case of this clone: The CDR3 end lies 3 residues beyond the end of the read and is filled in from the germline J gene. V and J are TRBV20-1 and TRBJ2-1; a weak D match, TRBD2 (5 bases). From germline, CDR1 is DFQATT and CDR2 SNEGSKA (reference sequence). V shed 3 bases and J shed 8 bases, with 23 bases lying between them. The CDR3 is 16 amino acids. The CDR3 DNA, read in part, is TGCAGTGCTAGTCCCACTAGTTACCCAATTATCTATGAG. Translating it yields CSASPTSYPIIYE. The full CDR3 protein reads CSASPTSYPIIYEQFF.

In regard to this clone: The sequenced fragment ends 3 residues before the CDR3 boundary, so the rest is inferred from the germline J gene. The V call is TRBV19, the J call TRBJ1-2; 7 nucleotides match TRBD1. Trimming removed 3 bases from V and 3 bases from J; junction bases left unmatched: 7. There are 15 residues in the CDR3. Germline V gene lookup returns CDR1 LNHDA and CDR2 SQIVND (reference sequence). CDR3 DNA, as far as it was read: TGTGCCAGTAGTATCGGCTCACAGGGGTACTATGGC. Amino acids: CASSIGSQGYYG. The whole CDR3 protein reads CASSIGSQGYYGYTF. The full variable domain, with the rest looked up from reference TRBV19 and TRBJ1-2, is DGGITQSPKYLFRKEGQNVTLSCEQNLNHDAMYWYRQDPGQGLRLIYYSQIVNDFQKGDIAEGYSVSREKKESFPLTVTSAQKNPTAFYLCASSIGSQGYYGYTFGSGTRLTVV.

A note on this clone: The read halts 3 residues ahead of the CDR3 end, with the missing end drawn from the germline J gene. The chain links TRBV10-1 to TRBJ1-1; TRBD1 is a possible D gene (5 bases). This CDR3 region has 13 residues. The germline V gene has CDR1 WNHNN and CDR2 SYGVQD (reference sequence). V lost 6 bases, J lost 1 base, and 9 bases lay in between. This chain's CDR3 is CASRGDWNTEAFF. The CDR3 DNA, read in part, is TGCGCCAGCAGGGGGGACTGGAACACTGAA.

The CDR3 DNA, read in part, is TGTGCCAGTAGTAATTGGCTAAGCGGGGGGGCATCTGCGAACACCGGGGAG. Its protein product is CASSNWLSGGASANTGE. In full, the CDR3 is CASSNWLSGGASANTGELFF. V usage is TRBV19 and J usage is TRBJ2-2, with 10 bases that match TRBD2. From the germline J gene comes the end of the CDR3, since the read stops 3 residues before it. There are 20 residues in the CDR3. V was pared by 4 bases and J by 0 bases, with 14 bases of the junction left unmatched. The V gene's germline CDR1 is LNHDA and CDR2 SQIVND (reference sequence). The full variable domain, rest sourced from reference TRBV19 and TRBJ2-2, is DGGITQSPKYLFRKEGQNVTLSCEQNLNHDAMYWYRQDPGQGLRLIYYSQIVNDFQKGDIAEGYSVSREKKESFPLTVTSAQKNPTAFYLCASSNWLSGGASANTGELFFGEGSRLTVL.

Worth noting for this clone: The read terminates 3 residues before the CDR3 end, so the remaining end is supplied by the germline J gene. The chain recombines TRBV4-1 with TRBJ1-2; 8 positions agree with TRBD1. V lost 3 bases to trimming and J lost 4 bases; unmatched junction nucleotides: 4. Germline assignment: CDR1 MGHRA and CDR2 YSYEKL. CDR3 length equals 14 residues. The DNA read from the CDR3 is TGCGCCAGCAGCCATGCGGGACAGGCCTATGGC. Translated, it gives CASSHAGQAYG. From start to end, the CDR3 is CASSHAGQAYGYTF.

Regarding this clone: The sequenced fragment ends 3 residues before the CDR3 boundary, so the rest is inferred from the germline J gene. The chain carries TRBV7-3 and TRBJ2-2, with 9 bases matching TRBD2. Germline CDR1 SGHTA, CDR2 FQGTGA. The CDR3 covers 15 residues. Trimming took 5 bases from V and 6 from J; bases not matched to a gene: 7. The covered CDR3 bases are TGTGCCAGCAGCCTCCCCGCGGGGGGGGCCGGGGAG. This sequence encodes CASSLPAGGAGE. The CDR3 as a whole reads CASSLPAGGAGELFF.

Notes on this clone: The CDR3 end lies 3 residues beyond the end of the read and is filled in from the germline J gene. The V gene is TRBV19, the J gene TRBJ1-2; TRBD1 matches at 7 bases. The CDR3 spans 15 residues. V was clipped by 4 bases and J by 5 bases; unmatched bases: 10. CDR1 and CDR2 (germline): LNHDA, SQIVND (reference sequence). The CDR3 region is CASSTILRDRYGYTF. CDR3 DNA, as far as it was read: TGTGCCAGTAGTACCATCCTCCGGGACAGATATGGC.

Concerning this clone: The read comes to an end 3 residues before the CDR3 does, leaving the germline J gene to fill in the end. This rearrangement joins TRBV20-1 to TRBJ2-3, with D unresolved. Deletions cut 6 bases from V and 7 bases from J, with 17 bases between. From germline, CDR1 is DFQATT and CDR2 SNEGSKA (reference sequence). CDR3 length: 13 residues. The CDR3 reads CSAQYSGGYTQYF. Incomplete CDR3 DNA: TGCAGTGCCCAGTACTCCGGCGGTTATACG.

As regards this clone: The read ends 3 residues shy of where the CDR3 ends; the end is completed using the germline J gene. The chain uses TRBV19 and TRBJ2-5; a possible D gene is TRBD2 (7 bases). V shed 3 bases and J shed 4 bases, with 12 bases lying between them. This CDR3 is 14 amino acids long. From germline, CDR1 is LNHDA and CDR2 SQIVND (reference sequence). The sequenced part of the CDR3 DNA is TGTGCCAGTAGTATTGGGGGGGGCAGAGAGACC. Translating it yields CASSIGGGRET. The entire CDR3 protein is CASSIGGGRETQYF.

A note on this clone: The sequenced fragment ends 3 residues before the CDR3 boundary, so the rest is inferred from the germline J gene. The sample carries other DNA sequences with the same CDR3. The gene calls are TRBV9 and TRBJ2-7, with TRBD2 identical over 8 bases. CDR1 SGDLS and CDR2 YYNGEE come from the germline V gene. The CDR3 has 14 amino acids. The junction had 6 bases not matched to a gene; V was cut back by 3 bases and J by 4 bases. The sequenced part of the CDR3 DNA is TGTGCCAGCAGCGCCGGGACTAGGGGATACGAG. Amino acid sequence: CASSAGTRGYE. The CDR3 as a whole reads CASSAGTRGYEQYF.

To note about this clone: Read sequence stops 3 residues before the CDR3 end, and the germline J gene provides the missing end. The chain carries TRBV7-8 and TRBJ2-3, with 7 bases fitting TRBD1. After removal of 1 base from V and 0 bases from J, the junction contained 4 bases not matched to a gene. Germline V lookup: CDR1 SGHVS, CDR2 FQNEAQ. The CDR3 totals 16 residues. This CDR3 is CASSLVGTVSTDTQYF. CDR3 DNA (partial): TGTGCCAGCAGCTTAGTAGGGACAGTTAGCACAGATACG. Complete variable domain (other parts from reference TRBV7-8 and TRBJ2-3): GAGVSQSPRYKVAKRGQDVALRCDPISGHVSLFWYQQALGQGPEFLTYFQNEAQLDKSGLPSDRFFAERPEGSVSTLKIQRTQQEDSAVYLCASSLVGTVSTDTQYFGPGTRLTVL.

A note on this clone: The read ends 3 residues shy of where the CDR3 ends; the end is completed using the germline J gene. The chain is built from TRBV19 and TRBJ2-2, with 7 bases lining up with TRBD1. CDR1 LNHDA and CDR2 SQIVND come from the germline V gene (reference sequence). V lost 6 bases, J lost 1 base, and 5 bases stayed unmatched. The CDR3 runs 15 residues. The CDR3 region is CASSPGQMNTGELFF. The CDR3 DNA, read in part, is TGTGCCAGTAGCCCGGGACAGATGAACACCGGGGAG.

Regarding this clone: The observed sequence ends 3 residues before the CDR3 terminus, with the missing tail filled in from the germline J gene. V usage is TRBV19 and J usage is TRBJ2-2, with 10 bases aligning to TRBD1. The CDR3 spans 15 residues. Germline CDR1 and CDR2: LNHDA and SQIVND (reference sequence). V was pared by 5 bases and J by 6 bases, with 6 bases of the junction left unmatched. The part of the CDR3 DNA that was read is TGTGCCAGTAGTGCGTGGGACAGGGGATCCGGGGAG. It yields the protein CASSAWDRGSGE. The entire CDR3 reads CASSAWDRGSGELFF.

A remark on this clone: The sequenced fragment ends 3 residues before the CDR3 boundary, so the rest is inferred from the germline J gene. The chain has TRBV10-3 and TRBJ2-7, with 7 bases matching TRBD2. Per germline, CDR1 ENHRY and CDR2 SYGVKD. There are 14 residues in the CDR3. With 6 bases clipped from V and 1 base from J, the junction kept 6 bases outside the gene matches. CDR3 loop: CAIRTSPTSYEQYF. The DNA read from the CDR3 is TGTGCCATCAGGACTAGCCCGACATCCTACGAG.

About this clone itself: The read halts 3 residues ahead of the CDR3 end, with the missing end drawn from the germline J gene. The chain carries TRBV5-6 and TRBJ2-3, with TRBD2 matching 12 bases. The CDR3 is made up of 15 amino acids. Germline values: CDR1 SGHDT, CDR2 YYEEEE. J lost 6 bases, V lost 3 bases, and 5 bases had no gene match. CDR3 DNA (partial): TGTGCCAGCAGCTCTAGCGGGGGGGCCTGGGATACG. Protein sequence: CASSSSGGAWDT. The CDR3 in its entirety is CASSSSGGAWDTQYF.

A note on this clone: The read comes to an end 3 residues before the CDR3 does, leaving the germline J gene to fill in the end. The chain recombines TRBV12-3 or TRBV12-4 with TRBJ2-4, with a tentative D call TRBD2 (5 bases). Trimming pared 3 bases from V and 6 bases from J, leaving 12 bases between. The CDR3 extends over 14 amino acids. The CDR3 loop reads CASSFGGGLNIQYF. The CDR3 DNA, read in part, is TGTGCCAGCAGTTTCGGAGGCGGTTTAAACATT.

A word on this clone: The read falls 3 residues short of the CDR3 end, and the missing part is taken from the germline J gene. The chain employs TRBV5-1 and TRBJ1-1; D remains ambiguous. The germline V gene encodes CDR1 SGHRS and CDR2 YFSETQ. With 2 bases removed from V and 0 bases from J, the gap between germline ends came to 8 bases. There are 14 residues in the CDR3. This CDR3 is CASSFKGMNTEAFF. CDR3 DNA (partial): TGCGCCAGCAGCTTTAAGGGCATGAACACTGAA.

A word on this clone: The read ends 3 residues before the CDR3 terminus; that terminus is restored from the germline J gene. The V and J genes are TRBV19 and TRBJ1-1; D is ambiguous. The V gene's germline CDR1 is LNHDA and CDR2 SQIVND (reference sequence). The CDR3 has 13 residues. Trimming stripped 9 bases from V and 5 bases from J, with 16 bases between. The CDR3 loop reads CASTSIGWTEAFF. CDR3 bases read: TGTGCCAGCACAAGTATTGGTTGGACTGAA. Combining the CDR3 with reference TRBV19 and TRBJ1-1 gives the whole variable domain DGGITQSPKYLFRKEGQNVTLSCEQNLNHDAMYWYRQDPGQGLRLIYYSQIVNDFQKGDIAEGYSVSREKKESFPLTVTSAQKNPTAFYLCASTSIGWTEAFFGQGTRLTVV.

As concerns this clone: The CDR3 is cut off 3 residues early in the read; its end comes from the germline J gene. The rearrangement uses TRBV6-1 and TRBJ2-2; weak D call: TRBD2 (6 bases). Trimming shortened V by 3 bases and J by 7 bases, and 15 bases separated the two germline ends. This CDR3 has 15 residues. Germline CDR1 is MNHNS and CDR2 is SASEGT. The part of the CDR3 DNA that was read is TGTGCCAGCAGTGATCAATTGGGGCGGGGCGGGGAG. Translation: CASSDQLGRGGE. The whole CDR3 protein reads CASSDQLGRGGELFF.

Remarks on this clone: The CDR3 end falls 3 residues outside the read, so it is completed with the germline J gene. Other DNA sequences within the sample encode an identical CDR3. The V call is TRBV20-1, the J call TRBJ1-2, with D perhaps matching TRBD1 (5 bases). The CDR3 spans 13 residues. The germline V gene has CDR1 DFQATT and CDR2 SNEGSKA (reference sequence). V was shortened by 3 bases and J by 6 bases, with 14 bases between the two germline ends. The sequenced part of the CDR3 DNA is TGCAGTGCTAGCACCCGGGGGGGACATGGC. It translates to CSASTRGGHG. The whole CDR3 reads CSASTRGGHGYTF.

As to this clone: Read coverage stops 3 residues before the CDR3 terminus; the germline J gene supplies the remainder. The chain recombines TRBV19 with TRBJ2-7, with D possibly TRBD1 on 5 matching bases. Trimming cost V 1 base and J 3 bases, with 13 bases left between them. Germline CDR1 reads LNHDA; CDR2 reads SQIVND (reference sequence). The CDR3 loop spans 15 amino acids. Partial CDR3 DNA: TGTGCCAGTAGTATAGGGCAGGGTGCCTACTACGAG. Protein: CASSIGQGAYYE. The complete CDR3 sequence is CASSIGQGAYYEQYF.

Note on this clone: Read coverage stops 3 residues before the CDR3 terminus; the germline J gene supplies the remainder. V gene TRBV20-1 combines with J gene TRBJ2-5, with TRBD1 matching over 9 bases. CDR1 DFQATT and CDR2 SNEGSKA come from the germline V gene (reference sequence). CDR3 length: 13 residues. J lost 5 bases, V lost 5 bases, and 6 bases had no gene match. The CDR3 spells CSAAGQGIETQYF. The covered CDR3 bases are TGCAGTGCTGCGGGACAGGGCATCGAGACC.

Incomplete CDR3 DNA: TGCGCCAGCAGCTCTGGACAGAGCACAGATACG. Amino acid sequence: CASSSGQSTDT. The whole CDR3 reads CASSSGQSTDTQYF. The rearrangement uses TRBV5-1 and TRBJ2-3; tentative D call: TRBD1 (6 bases). The CDR3 end is not reached by the read, which stops 3 residues before it; the germline J gene fills it in. With 3 bases removed from V and 0 bases from J, the gap between germline ends came to 8 bases. The CDR3 has 14 amino acids. Germline-derived CDR1 and CDR2 are SGHRS and YFSETQ.

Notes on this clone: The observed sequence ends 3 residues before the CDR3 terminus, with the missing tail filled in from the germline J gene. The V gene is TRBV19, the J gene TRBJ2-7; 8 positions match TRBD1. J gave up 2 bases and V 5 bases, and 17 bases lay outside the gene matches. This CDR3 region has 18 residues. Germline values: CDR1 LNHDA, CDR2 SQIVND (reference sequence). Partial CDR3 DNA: TGTGCCAGTAGTTTACCGAAAAGGGGGACAGGCAGCGCCTACGAG. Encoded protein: CASSLPKRGTGSAYE. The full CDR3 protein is CASSLPKRGTGSAYEQYF. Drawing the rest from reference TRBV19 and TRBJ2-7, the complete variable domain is DGGITQSPKYLFRKEGQNVTLSCEQNLNHDAMYWYRQDPGQGLRLIYYSQIVNDFQKGDIAEGYSVSREKKESFPLTVTSAQKNPTAFYLCASSLPKRGTGSAYEQYFGPGTRLTVT.

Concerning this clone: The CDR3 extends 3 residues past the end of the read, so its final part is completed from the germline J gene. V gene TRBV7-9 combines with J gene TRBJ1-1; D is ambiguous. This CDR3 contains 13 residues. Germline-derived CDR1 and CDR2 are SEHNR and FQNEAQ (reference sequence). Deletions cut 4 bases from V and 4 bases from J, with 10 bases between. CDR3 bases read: TGTGCCAGCAGCTCACAGCTCGGCACTGAA. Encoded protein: CASSSQLGTE. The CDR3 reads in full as CASSSQLGTEAFF.